This T cell receptor (beta chain) was found in a study of T cell responses to AZD1222 COVID-19 vaccine. Study in general: Both about-4-week and about-12-week second-dose recipients were combined.

With respect to this clone: What it binds is unknown.

TCRdb keeps only in-frame clones here, not all; method: immunoSEQ multiplex PCR. The sample has some 140,000 clones; approximately 93% are singletons. Study conclusions and caveats: Among spike-specific TCRs, nearly half reportedly target unmutated variant regions. Dominant CD4 TCR responses targeted spike regions 160-218 and 743-854. Following two doses of AZD1222, Spike-specific TCR breadth and depth rose.

This receptor was taken from an adult in good health. Sequencing used peripheral blood, obtained on day 0 of AZD1222 vaccination.

This CDR3 reads CASSERRGSSNQPQHF. The CDR3 DNA is TGTGCCAGCAGTGAAAGGAGGGGAAGTAGCAATCAGCCCCAGCATTTT. The V gene is TRBV2, the J gene TRBJ1-5; possible D gene TRBD1, 5 bases. V gave up 2 bases and J gave up 0 bases, with 11 bases separating them. CDR1 is SNHLY and CDR2 is FYNNEI in the germline V gene. There are 16 residues in the CDR3.